This T cell receptor beta chain was sequenced for a study of cytomegalovirus exposure and HLA in healthy donors. Study details: Membership in the Caucasian-associated ancestry cluster was found for 81% of approximately 400 genotyped donors.

CDR3 size: 14 residues. CDR1 is SNHLY and CDR2 is FYNNEI in the germline V gene. The PCR used 60 Vbeta and 13 Jbeta primers. Assay used: immunoSEQ multiplex PCR; TCRdb lists only in-frame clones, some missing. The data hold about 230,000 clones, with 77% observed a single time. The study, taken as a whole, reports: An analysis was carried out at a later point. It showed that HLA-associated TCR beta chains were more clonally expanded than equally common non-associated chains. Segments of the TCR beta V type were, in most cases, productive about 87% or about 30% of the time in an earlier analysis. Across HLA loci, a later analysis found differing TCR association rates, with DRB1 most and HLA-C fewest.

Concerning this clone: Its antigen is still unknown. An end of the junction does not agree with germline; a read error may underlie this. The sample carries other DNA sequences with the same CDR3.

The source is a woman aged 55-70 years in good health and CMV-seropositive. Sequenced input: PBMCs. The chain recombines TRBV2 with TRBJ1-1, with 7 bases that match TRBD1. This CDR3 is CASSEAGGVTEAFF. The CDR3 DNA is TGTGCCAGCAGTGAGGCAGGGGGTGTGACTGAAGCTTTCTTC.